This entry describes one T cell receptor beta chain. As originally analysed: Counts of nucleated cells, estimated from reference gene primer amplification, were obtained. Repertoires were generated with immunoSEQ multiplex PCR, while TCRdb's copy carries only in-frame clones and drops some. V and J calls and clone size are as listed in that table; D and trimming were resolved from the DNA. Of tens of thousands of clones in the sample, 70% to 90% were seen once. The data were taken from a study of blood T cell repertoires in COVID-19. The source material was peripheral blood. This receptor was taken from a man aged 25-45 years with acute or convalescent COVID-19.

The CDR3 here is CAWSLSGGGGYEQFF. Here the CDR3 DNA reads TGTGCCTGGAGTCTTAGCGGGGGTGGGGGATATGAGCAGTTCTTC. V gene TRBV30 combines with J gene TRBJ2-1; 9 positions agree with TRBD2. The CDR3 length is 15 residues. The V gene end was trimmed by 2 bases and the J gene end by 8 bases; junction bases not matched to a gene: 10. The germline gives CDR1 GTSNPN, CDR2 SVGIG (reference sequence).